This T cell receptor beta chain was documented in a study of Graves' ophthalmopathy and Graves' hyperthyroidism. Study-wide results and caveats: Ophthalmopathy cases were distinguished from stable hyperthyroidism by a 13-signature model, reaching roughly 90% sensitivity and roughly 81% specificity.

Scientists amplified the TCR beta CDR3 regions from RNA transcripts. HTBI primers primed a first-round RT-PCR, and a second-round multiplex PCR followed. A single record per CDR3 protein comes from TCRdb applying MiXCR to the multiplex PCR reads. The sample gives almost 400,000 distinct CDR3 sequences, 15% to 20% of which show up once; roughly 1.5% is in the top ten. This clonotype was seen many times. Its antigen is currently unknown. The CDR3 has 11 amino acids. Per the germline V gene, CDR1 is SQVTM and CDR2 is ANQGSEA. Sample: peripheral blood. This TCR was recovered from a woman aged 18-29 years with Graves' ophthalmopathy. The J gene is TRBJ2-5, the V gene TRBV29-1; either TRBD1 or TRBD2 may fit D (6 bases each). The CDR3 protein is CTLDGGGTQYF. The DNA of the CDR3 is TGCACCCTTGACGGAGGGGGGACCCAGTACTTC.